Following are 21 T cell receptor beta chains from one sample sequenced in a study of cytomegalovirus exposure and HLA in healthy donors. Both 60 Vbeta primers and 13 Jbeta primers went into the PCR. Sequencing used immunoSEQ multiplex PCR; TCRdb keeps in-frame clones, though not all of them. The table has 95,000 to 150,000 clones, around 76% seen once; the top ten hold around 30%. The sequencing sample was made of PBMCs. The receptors originated from a man aged 55 to 70 in good health and CMV-seropositive.

A word on this clone: One junction end disagrees with the germline gene, perhaps due to a read error. The V gene is TRBV7-9, the J gene TRBJ2-5, with D possibly TRBD1 on 5 matching bases. The CDR3 runs to 15 residues. The germline V gene encodes CDR1 SEHNR and CDR2 FQNEAQ (reference sequence). The CDR3 loop is CSSSLSPQGWETQYF. CDR3 nucleotide sequence: TGTTCCAGCAGCTTAAGTCCCCAGGGATGGGAGACCCAGTACTTC.

The V call is TRBV10-3, the J call TRBJ2-7, with D possibly TRBD1 on 5 matching bases. The V gene lost 6 bases and the J gene lost 3 bases, with 12 bases spanning the gap. The CDR3 runs 13 residues. The germline CDR1 and CDR2 sequences are ENHRY and SYGVKD. CDR3 bases: TGTGCCATCAGGGACACACTTTACTACGAGCAGTACTTC. Its protein is CAIRDTLYYEQYF.

V is TRBV11-2 and J is TRBJ1-1; D may be TRBD1 (5 bases). V lost 1 base to trimming and J lost 6 bases, with 18 bases between them. Germline V lookup: CDR1 SGHAT, CDR2 FQNNGV. This CDR3 is built from 16 residues. The CDR3 here is CASSLGPGRGVAEAFF. CDR3 DNA: TGTGCCAGCAGCTTAGGACCGGGACGCGGGGTAGCTGAAGCTTTCTTT.

J is TRBJ1-3 and V is TRBV5-3, with 7 bases aligning to TRBD1. TRBV5-3 counts as an open reading frame of uncertain function. The CDR3 runs 16 residues. Trimming removed 4 bases from V and 6 bases from J; junction bases left unmatched: 13. CDR3 amino acids: CARSLRDRASINTIYF. CDR3 DNA: TGTGCCAGAAGCCTTCGAGACAGGGCGTCTATAAACACCATATATTTT.

The CDR3 DNA reads as TGCGCCAGCAGCTTGGGGACAGGCTACTACGAGCAGTACTTC. Translation gives CASSLGTGYYEQYF. The chain joins TRBV5-1 to TRBJ2-7, with TRBD1 identical over 7 bases. The CDR3 extends over 14 amino acids. Germline loops: CDR1 SGHRS, CDR2 YFSETQ. Trimming at V came to 0 bases and at J to 3 bases, leaving 3 bases not matched to a gene. Together with reference TRBV5-1 and TRBJ2-7, the CDR3 gives the full variable domain: KAGVTQTPRYLIKTRGQQVTLSCSPISGHRSVSWYQQTPGQGLQFLFEYFSETQRNKGNFPGRFSGRQFSNSRSEMNVSTLELGDSALYLCASSLGTGYYEQYFGPGTRLTVT.

Worth noting for this clone: At one end, the junction sequence differs from germline, possibly due to a read error. The V gene is TRBV28, the J gene TRBJ2-4; a possible D gene is TRBD2 (7 bases). CDR3 length equals 15 residues. In germline, CDR1 is MDHEN, CDR2 SYDVKM. The DNA of the CDR3 is TGTGCCAGCAGTTTGGGGGGGGGCGGCAAAAACAGTCAGTACTTC. This sequence encodes CASSLGGGGKNSQYF.

This clone was seen only once. This chain links TRBV12-2 with TRBJ2-1; no check of the table's D call, TRBD2, against the DNA was made. TRBV12-2 is an annotated pseudogene. The CDR3 sequence is 17 residues long. CDR3 coding DNA: TGTGCAAGTCGCTTACCTTCTGACTCTACCTCCTACAATGAGCAGTTCTTC. This encodes CASRLPSDSTSYNEQFF.

This clone was seen a single time. The V and J genes are TRBV7-2 and TRBJ2-5; the D gene is possibly TRBD1 (8 bases). Trimming pared 2 bases from V and 5 bases from J, leaving 18 bases between. There are 16 residues in the CDR3. In germline, CDR1 is SGHTA, CDR2 FQGNSA. DNA for the CDR3: TGTGCCAGCAGCTTAACCTCGTTACAGGGGGGGGAGACCCAGTACTTC. It yields the protein CASSLTSLQGGETQYF. Together with reference TRBV7-2 and TRBJ2-5, the CDR3 gives the full variable domain: GAGVSQSPSNKVTEKGKDVELRCDPISGHTALYWYRQSLGQGLEFLIYFQGNSAPDKSGLPSDRFSAERTGGSVSTLTIQRTQQEDSAVYLCASSLTSLQGGETQYFGPGTRLLVL.

This chain uses TRBV5-1 with TRBJ2-1; 13 bases fit TRBD2. After removal of 3 bases from V and 9 bases from J, the junction contained 6 bases not matched to a gene. Germline CDR1 SGHRS, CDR2 YFSETQ. This CDR3 spans 15 amino acids. The DNA for the CDR3 is TGCGCCAGCAGCTCACTAGCGGGAGGGCCTGTTGAGCAGTTCTTC. Its protein product is CASSSLAGGPVEQFF.

This chain connects TRBV2 to TRBJ2-5; D possibly corresponds to TRBD1 (6 bases). The germline V gene has CDR1 SNHLY and CDR2 FYNNEI. V was pared by 8 bases and J by 5 bases, with 15 bases between. This CDR3 has 13 amino acids. CDR3 loop: CASDGQRSETQYF. The CDR3 DNA reads TGTGCCAGCGACGGACAGCGTAGTGAGACCCAGTACTTC.

The CDR3 DNA reads TGTGCCAGCAGCTTATGGGGAAGACAGGTGTACACTGAAGCTTTCTTT. Residues: CASSLWGRQVYTEAFF. The chain recombines TRBV7-2 with TRBJ1-1; a weak D match, TRBD1 (6 bases). The germline V and J ends were trimmed by 2 bases and 3 bases, with 16 bases remaining between them. CDR3 length: 16 amino acids. Germline CDR1 and CDR2: SGHTA and FQGNSA.

The chain links TRBV2 to TRBJ2-3; D is unclear. The CDR3 extends over 11 amino acids. Trimming pared 6 bases from V and 11 bases from J, leaving 12 bases between. Germline values: CDR1 SNHLY, CDR2 FYNNEI. Here the CDR3 DNA reads TGTGCCAGCAGATTGCTATCCGAGCAGTATTTT. Amino acids: CASRLLSEQYF.

The table lists this clone with a few counts. The chain couples TRBV5-1 to TRBJ2-3; 9 bases map to TRBD2. V shed 2 bases, J shed 4 bases, and the junction held 5 bases outside the gene matches. Looked up from germline, CDR1 is SGHRS and CDR2 is YFSETQ. CDR3 length equals 15 residues. CDR3 sequence reads: CASSFLAGFPDTQYF. The CDR3 DNA follows: TGCGCCAGCAGCTTCCTAGCGGGGTTCCCAGATACGCAGTATTTT.

This clone came up once. This rearrangement joins TRBV5-1 to TRBJ2-3, with D unresolved. V lost 0 bases to trimming and J lost 2 bases, with 10 bases between them. This CDR3 region has 15 residues. Germline assignment: CDR1 SGHRS and CDR2 YFSETQ. This CDR3 is CASSLGPIYTDTQYF. The CDR3 DNA sequence: TGCGCCAGCAGCTTGGGGCCGATATACACAGATACGCAGTATTTT.

This clone was counted only a few times. The CDR3 bases are TGTGCCAGCAGACTCCGGACAGAGAAAGAGACCCAGTACTTC. Translated, it gives CASRLRTEKETQYF. The chain has TRBV2 and TRBJ2-5; tentative D call: TRBD1 (6 bases). This CDR3 comprises 14 residues. The germline V gene has CDR1 SNHLY and CDR2 FYNNEI. Trimming cost V 6 bases and J 3 bases, with 14 bases left between them.

This clone was picked up a small number of times. The rearrangement links TRBV5-1 to TRBJ2-3; 12 bases line up with TRBD2. The CDR3 contains 16 residues. J was trimmed by 4 bases and V by 0 bases; bases with no gene match: 3. Germline V gene sequence: CDR1 SGHRS, CDR2 YFSETQ. The CDR3 bases are TGCGCCAGCAGCTTGGCCTGGACTAGCGGGGCAGATACGCAGTATTTT. Amino acids: CASSLAWTSGADTQYF. The whole variable domain, filled in from reference TRBV5-1 and TRBJ2-3, reads KAGVTQTPRYLIKTRGQQVTLSCSPISGHRSVSWYQQTPGQGLQFLFEYFSETQRNKGNFPGRFSGRQFSNSRSEMNVSTLELGDSALYLCASSLAWTSGADTQYFGPGTRLTVL.

This clone was seen a handful of times. CDR3 DNA: TGCGCCAGCAGCCCCTGGGACAGGGGGACTGAAGCTTTCTTT. Translation gives CASSPWDRGTEAFF. The chain carries TRBV5-1 and TRBJ1-1; 11 bases match TRBD1. V lost 4 bases and J lost 5; bases outside the gene matches: 4. Looked up from germline, CDR1 is SGHRS and CDR2 is YFSETQ. The CDR3 covers 14 residues.

The chain couples TRBV6-1 to TRBJ1-2; 12 nucleotides line up with TRBD1. There are 15 residues in the CDR3. V gave up 6 bases and J gave up 6 bases; unmatched junction bases: 8. The germline V gene has CDR1 MNHNS and CDR2 SASEGT. CDR3 coding DNA: TGTGCCAGCAGCCCCAAGGGACAGGGGGCTAATGGCTACACCTTC. Encoded protein: CASSPKGQGANGYTF.

V gene TRBV5-5 combines with J gene TRBJ1-4; the D is unclear. This CDR3 spans 13 amino acids. Trimming left V 5 bases short and J 3 bases short, with 8 bases between. Germline assignment: CDR1 SGHKS and CDR2 YYEKEE (reference sequence). The CDR3 is CASRVSSNEKLFF. CDR3 nucleotides: TGTGCCAGCAGGGTCAGTTCTAATGAAAAACTGTTTTTT. The entire variable domain, with the rest obtained from reference TRBV5-5 and TRBJ1-4, is as follows: DAGVTQSPTHLIKTRGQQVTLRCSPISGHKSVSWYQQVLGQGPQFIFQYYEKEERGRGNFPDRFSARQFPNYSSELNVNALLLGDSALYLCASRVSSNEKLFFGSGTQLSVL.

The chain recombines TRBV7-8 with TRBJ1-1; 8 positions match TRBD1. This CDR3 contains 16 residues. V dropped 6 bases and J dropped 5; count of bases not matched to a gene: 14. The germline V gene has CDR1 SGHVS and CDR2 FQNEAQ. This chain's CDR3 is CASREGRGPLGTEAFF. The DNA for the CDR3 is TGTGCCAGCAGGGAGGGCAGGGGGCCCTTAGGGACTGAAGCTTTCTTT.

For this clone: The junction departs from germline at one end; a sequencing error may be responsible. This chain uses TRBV27 with TRBJ2-4; TRBD1 matches 12 bases. CDR1 MNHEY and CDR2 SMNVEV come from the germline V gene (reference sequence). This CDR3 contains 15 residues. CDR3 coding DNA: TGTGCCAGCAGTTCGGGACAGGGGGCAGGAAACAGTCAGTACTTC. Its translation: CASSSGQGAGNSQYF.